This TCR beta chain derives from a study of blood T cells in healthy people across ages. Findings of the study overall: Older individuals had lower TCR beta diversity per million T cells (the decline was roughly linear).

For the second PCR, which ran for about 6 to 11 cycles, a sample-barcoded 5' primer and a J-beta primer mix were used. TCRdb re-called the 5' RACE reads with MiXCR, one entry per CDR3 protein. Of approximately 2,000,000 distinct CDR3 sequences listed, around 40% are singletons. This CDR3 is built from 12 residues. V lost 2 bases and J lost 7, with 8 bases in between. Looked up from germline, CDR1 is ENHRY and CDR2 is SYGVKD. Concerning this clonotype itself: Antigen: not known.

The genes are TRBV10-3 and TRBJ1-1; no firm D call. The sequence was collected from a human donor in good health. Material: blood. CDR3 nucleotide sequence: TGTGCCATCAGTGAGGCCGGTTATGAAGCTTTCTTT. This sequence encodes CAISEAGYEAFF.